This TCR beta chain was obtained from a study of cytomegalovirus exposure and HLA in healthy donors listed by TCRdb under 2017. With respect to the entire study: An earlier analysis of 550 to 700 of the donors reported roughly 300 Gb of sequence data and some 100 million unique TCR beta sequences from roughly 180 million T cells. Approximately 300 gigabases of sequencing data and around 85 million unique TCR sequences made up an early release that covered nearly 650 HLA-typed donors. The genetic ancestry cluster associated with self-reported Caucasian donors included about 84% of the 300 to 400 genotyped donors. The study aimed to test whether signatures of past pathogen exposure could be identified by cataloging public T cell receptors. Using immunosequencing, the study profiled T cell repertoires from roughly 650 subjects and related those repertoires to cytomegalovirus serostatus. In addition to the first cohort of 666 subjects, a separate validation cohort of 130 or so different subjects was used. High-throughput TCR immunosequencing, statistical association of individual TCRs with disease status, and machine learning were combined to predict cytomegalovirus infection status. A later analysis re-examined previously published TCR beta repertoires from 610 or so donors and added high-resolution HLA genotyping to investigate patterns of TCR occurrence. In the later analysis, no new phenotypic data were used to find candidate immune exposures; instead, reliance was placed on TCR beta sequences and their occurrence across donors. An earlier analysis of several hundred of the donors applied high-throughput TCR beta sequencing to assess whether each TCR beta V gene segment acted as functional or pseudogenic. Donor age, sex, ethnicity and CMV serostatus were collected together with the repertoire data. In a later genetic analysis, genome-wide SNP genotypes for about 55% of the roughly 700 donors were used, and that subset was treated as a discovery cohort. Every repertoire in the discovery cohort had been generated on one and the same sequencing platform. Class I and class II HLA loci were covered by the typing at four-digit resolution. Typing coverage varied by locus: 629-630 donors for A, B, C, DRB1 and DQB1; approximately 520 for DQA1; over 600 for DPA1; some 470 for DPB1. Roughly 5 DR-DQ haplotypes were treated as single units for association and clustering because of strong linkage in the cohort. Across about 370 genotyped donors of the cohort, an average of approximately 240,000 unique TCR beta nucleotide sequences per donor were sequenced, and around 20% of those sequences were non-productive. The full study reports these points: A further reported finding was that TCR beta sequences accurately predicted the HLA-A and HLA-B alleles for most subjects in the first cohort. In this cohort, only TCR beta chains were sequenced, and detectable features were limited by the absence of alpha or paired-chain data. Several of the top co-occurrence clusters appeared to be linked to parvovirus B19, influenza, CMV and Epstein-Barr virus, according to a later analysis. When HLA alleles, especially DR and DQ, strongly co-occurred, attributing TCR associations to individual alleles was difficult. It was suggested by the authors that the approach could potentially be generalized to other disease states and immunological phenotypes. A few of the identified cytomegalovirus-associated TCR beta chains were confirmed in vitro to be specific for cytomegalovirus antigens. CMV serostatus was the only immune exposure information available for the cohort. A later analysis found that HLA-associated TCR beta chains were more clonally expanded and had lower generation probabilities than equally common non-associated chains. The earlier analysis of nearly 600 of the donors excluded 15 to 20 rarely observed V segments, including chromosome 9 orphons, because counts were too low. Cytomegalovirus status was reported to be diagnosed by the classifier with high specificity and sensitivity in both the original and validation cohorts. In an earlier analysis of about 550 of the donors, most TCR beta V segments were observed in productive rearrangements about 87% or about 30% of the time, broadly matching IMGT annotations. Some IMGT-functional V segments, including TRBV6-2 and TRBV6-3, could not be distinguished by the 87-base-pair reads and were therefore excluded. HLA typing was unavailable for some donors at each locus, so association tests used only the typed subset. Most CMV-associated TCR beta chains appeared to be HLA-restricted in a later analysis, and the HLA associations seemed to be driven largely by CMV exposure. In the study, approximately 160 TCR beta chains were listed as associated with cytomegalovirus. Most TCR sequences were observed very rarely across donors, whereas some public TCRs were present in many individuals. Correlated functional status among segregating V segments might reflect linkage disequilibrium, but an unknown experimental factor could not be ruled out. In a later analysis, TCR association rates were found to vary across HLA loci, with the most associated TCRs seen for DRB1 alleles and the fewest for HLA-C alleles. Presence/absence analyses assumed roughly uniform sequencing depth across donors, an assumption that may not hold. V-gene and J-gene trimming of TCR beta chains was associated with a missense DCLRE1C variant in a later genetic analysis, and the association was replicated in an independent cohort. The sequencing pipeline was judged likely to have produced a cluster of highly shared sequence variants as a technical artifact. Compared with the roughly 700-donor mean, donors in an Asian-associated ancestry cluster had fewer N-insertions in productive TCRs, according to a later genetic analysis. Specific HLA alleles were associated with 15,000 to 20,000 TCR beta sequences at a false discovery rate of 0.05 in a later analysis.

The library was made by the immunoSEQ multiplex PCR assay. For the multiplex PCR, a mixture combining 60 forward primers for TCR Vbeta segments and 13 reverse primers for TCR Jbeta segments was used. The CDR3 region of rearranged TCR beta genes was amplified from genomic DNA by a multiplex PCR assay. The amplified TCR beta libraries were sequenced on the Illumina HiSeq System as 87-base-pair reads. The authors' analysis ran thus. In a later analysis, 70 million to 95 million unique TCR beta chains were counted across the roughly 700 repertoires, and approximately 11 million of these chains were shared by at least two donors. A nearest-neighbor algorithm error-corrected the raw reads and collapsed the reads into unique sequences, merging closely related sequences to remove PCR and sequencing errors. To assign V, D and J gene segments, CDR3 sequences were aligned to IMGT reference sequences. Each retained sequence needed at least a six-nucleotide match to both a V gene segment and a J gene segment. A rearrangement was called productive if the CDR3 had no stop codons and remained in frame with V and J, and every other rearrangement was called non-productive. Following IMGT convention, CDR3 was defined as the stretch from the second conserved V-encoded cysteine to the conserved J-encoded phenylalanine. The earlier analysis of 500 to 650 of the donors excluded any sequence lacking an unambiguous match to a single V gene segment. An earlier analysis of approximately 590 of the donors called V segments functional above 56.7% productive rearrangements and segregating when the between-donor standard deviation exceeded 5%. A statistical classification framework was built to diagnose cytomegalovirus status from the catalog of TCR beta chain sequences. V and J gene assignment, in a later analysis, came from comparing TCR nucleotide sequences with IMGT/GENE-DB human TR gene sequences. The TCRdist pipeline was used in a later analysis to assign CDR3 sequences and most-parsimonious VDJ recombination scenarios. In a later analysis, each TCR beta chain was defined by its CDR3 amino acid sequence together with its V-gene family, and reads lacking a unique V-gene family were excluded. To address suspected cross-contamination and a sequencing artifact, a later analysis removed roughly 640 highly shared, low-generation-probability nucleotide sequences. A later analysis calculated a clonal expansion index for each public chain from normalized within-repertoire ranks of inferred template counts. In a later analysis, generation probabilities were computed with a VDJ recombination model fitted to out-of-frame rearrangements, and the resulting probabilities were checked against IGoR. In a later analysis, hypergeometric tests were used to score TCR-TCR, TCR-HLA and TCR-CMV co-occurrence, with a repertoire-size bias correction applied to TCR pairs. A later analysis estimated false discovery rates by permuting HLA or CMV assignments 20 times. In a later analysis, co-occurring TCRs were grouped using DBSCAN, with TCRdist sequence similarity added in when clustering inside HLA-allele-positive subsets. Repertoires with fewer than 30,000 or more than 120,000 public chains were left out of co-occurrence clustering, as were about 5 repertoires with anomalous nucleotide sharing. Held by TCRdb, this immuneACCESS table contains in-frame sequences only and omits some clones. Under half of the omission traces to an unresolved V gene where checked; the cause of the rest is unknown. That table gives V, J and clone size, and the DNA gave D and trimming. In all, the sample holds 90,000 or so clones, and just under 70% of those were seen once. About 16% of the sample is taken by the ten largest.

A remark on this clone: It has no known antigen specificity. No per-base quality is available; no much larger clone lies one base away.

At the junction V is shortened by 6 bases and J by 1 base; bases outside the gene matches: 7. The CDR3 spans 15 residues, from the cysteine through the phenylalanine. Of the read, only the CDR3 DNA is kept; its 45 bases are in frame from base 1. Via the germline V gene, CDR1 is MNHNS and CDR2 SASEGT. In total, 630 or so healthy bone marrow donors made up the cohort. At the time of sampling, every cohort member was nominally healthy, though immune exposures that went unrecorded were likely present. The donor tested CMV seropositive and was one of the 289 seropositive cohort members. Every donor gave a peripheral blood sample, and the peripheral blood mononuclear cells from that sample were used for TCR beta sequencing. Genomic DNA was extracted from the blood cell samples with the Qiagen DNeasy Blood Extraction Kit.

Sequenced sample: PBMCs. The clonotype comes from a woman in her 50s in good health and CMV-seropositive. The chain is assembled from TRBV6-1 and TRBJ1-1, with TRBD1 identical over 8 junction bases. The CDR3 region reads CASRPDRVGNTEAFF. In nucleotides, the sequence is TGTGCCAGCAGGCCGGACAGGGTAGGGAACACTGAAGCTTTCTTT.